This record covers a single T cell receptor (beta chain). Its specificity is unknown. The germline gives CDR1 SGHDN, CDR2 FVKESK. V was clipped by 4 bases and J by 9 bases; unmatched bases: 11. The CDR3 is made up of 17 amino acids. Method: immunoSEQ multiplex PCR; TCRdb's copy keeps in-frame clones and lacks some. The data hold some 640,000 clones, with 89% observed a single time. This sample stems from a study of Ad26.COV2.S vaccination and SARS-CoV-2 variants. About the study: Donor was one of the participants in the Ad26.COV2.S arm of the COV1001 trial. Participants got Ad26.COV2.S intramuscularly, once or twice 56 days apart. Overall study results and limits: Recipients of either vaccine or placebo displayed similar breadth of non-spike TCRs.

The treatment here: roughly 20 received Ad26.COV2.S at low or high dose, single or two shots; about 5 received placebo; per-sample allocation not given. It was on day 63 after the first vaccine or placebo injection that samples were taken. An Ad26 vector that expressed Wuhan-strain SARS-CoV-2 spike constituted the vaccine. Material: peripheral blood, obtained in a trial of Ad26.COV2.S vaccine versus placebo. This clonotype was obtained from a person aged 18 to 65 who received the Ad26.COV2.S COVID-19 vaccine or a placebo. J is TRBJ2-1 and V is TRBV14, with TRBD2 matching over 14 bases. The CDR3 loop reads CASSRRGGLAGDFEQFF. The CDR3 region has the DNA TGTGCCAGCAGCCGGAGAGGGGGACTAGCGGGAGATTTTGAGCAGTTCTTC.